These 24 T cell receptor beta chains share one sample of origin, sequenced in a study of shared clonotypes between healthy human individuals. Assay used: immunoSEQ multiplex PCR; TCRdb lists only in-frame clones, some missing. This sample has about 1.1 million clones; 60% to 85% occur once, and the top ten carry 0.89%. Sequenced: memory CD4+ T cells from PBMCs. The subset denotes: CD45RA-negative fraction. Every receptor here comes from a man aged 18-30 years in good health. Some clones in this sample may be carry-over from other donors' samples.

V and J are TRBV10-3 and TRBJ2-7, with 10 positions matching TRBD1. V lost 7 bases, J lost 2 bases, and 5 bases stayed unmatched. The germline gives CDR1 ENHRY, CDR2 SYGVKD. The CDR3 runs 14 residues. CDR3 nucleotides: TGTGCCATCAAAAGACAGGGGGCGACCTACGAGCAGTACTTC. Protein sequence: CAIKRQGATYEQYF.

The chain employs TRBV6-5 and TRBJ2-2, with unresolved D. Trimming left V 6 bases short and J 6 bases short, with 14 bases between. Germline V gives CDR1 MNHEY, CDR2 SVGAGI. The CDR3 has 14 residues. The CDR3 DNA follows: TGTGCCAGCAGGCCGTCTAGAATTTCCGGGGAGCTGTTTTTT. Amino acid sequence: CASRPSRISGELFF.

For this clone: A much larger clone lies a single base off, so this may be a read error. The chain is built from TRBV29-1 and TRBJ2-3; 9 bases agree with TRBD1. CDR3 length: 15 amino acids. Trimming took 2 bases from V and 6 from J; bases not matched to a gene: 9. The germline gives CDR1 SQVTM, CDR2 ANQGSEA. In nucleotides, the CDR3 is TGCAGCGTTGAAAGGGGGACAGGGAGTTCGGATACGCAGTATTTT. Protein: CSVERGTGSSDTQYF.

With respect to this clone: Likely a read error: the CDR3 ends without its conserved phenylalanine or tryptophan. J is TRBJ2-7 and V is TRBV28; D remains ambiguous. CDR3 length: 14 amino acids. The germline gives CDR1 MDHEN, CDR2 SYDVKM. The ends were cut back, 3 bases at V and 2 bases at J, with 11 bases in the middle. The CDR3, as DNA: TGTGCCAGCAGTTTTTCTCCTAAGACCTACGAGCAGTACCTC. As protein: CASSFSPKTYEQYL.

This sequence joins TRBV6-1 and TRBJ2-6; TRBD1 matches at 8 bases. Trimming at V came to 10 bases and at J to 5 bases, leaving 10 bases not matched to a gene. This CDR3 spans 15 amino acids. The germline CDR1 and CDR2 sequences are MNHNS and SASEGT. CDR3 residues: CATRDRTLRANVLTF. The CDR3 DNA is TGTGCCACCCGGGACAGGACCCTCCGGGCCAACGTCCTGACTTTC.

This rearrangement joins TRBV6-5 to TRBJ1-6; D ambiguous. Per the germline V gene, CDR1 is MNHEY and CDR2 is SVGAGI. Trimming pared 4 bases from V and 7 bases from J, leaving 11 bases between. This CDR3 has 14 amino acids. The CDR3 sequence is CASSFLMGNSPLHF. The CDR3 DNA follows: TGTGCCAGCAGTTTCCTAATGGGCAATTCACCCCTCCACTTT.

In regard to this clone: Other DNA sequences from this sample encode an identical CDR3 as well. Here the CDR3 DNA reads TGTGCCAGCAGTACAGGCGGTCAGCCCCAGCATTTT. Translated: CASSTGGQPQHF. This rearrangement joins TRBV28 to TRBJ1-5; TRBD1 might be the D (5 bases). In germline, CDR1 is MDHEN, CDR2 SYDVKM. This CDR3 region has 12 residues. The V and J ends lost 5 bases and 6 bases respectively, with 8 bases between them.

This clone has more than one count but fewer than ten. The chain is built from TRBV9 and TRBJ1-4; D unclear. The V and J ends lost 4 bases and 4 bases respectively, with 8 bases between them. CDR1 SGDLS and CDR2 YYNGEE come from the germline V gene. This CDR3 has 13 residues. The CDR3 is CASSPRGNEKLFF. CDR3 nucleotides: TGTGCCAGCAGCCCCCGCGGTAATGAAAAACTGTTTTTT.

The rearrangement links TRBV20-1 to TRBJ2-7; no clear D. This CDR3 has 10 amino acids. The V gene lost 3 bases and the J gene lost 8 bases, with 8 bases spanning the gap. Germline values: CDR1 DFQATT, CDR2 SNEGSKA (reference sequence). The chain's CDR3 is CSARGSQQYF. The CDR3 DNA follows: TGCAGTGCTAGGGGCTCCCAGCAGTACTTC.

Only a few counts were recorded for this clone. J is TRBJ2-7 and V is TRBV5-1; 8 nucleotides agree with TRBD2. The trim removed 2 bases at V and 0 bases at J, leaving 4 bases unmatched. The CDR3 runs 15 residues. The germline V gene encodes CDR1 SGHRS and CDR2 YFSETQ. The CDR3 reads CASSFSGTYSYEQYF. CDR3 nucleotides: TGCGCCAGCAGCTTTAGCGGGACCTACTCCTACGAGCAGTACTTC. The whole variable domain, filled in from reference TRBV5-1 and TRBJ2-7, reads KAGVTQTPRYLIKTRGQQVTLSCSPISGHRSVSWYQQTPGQGLQFLFEYFSETQRNKGNFPGRFSGRQFSNSRSEMNVSTLELGDSALYLCASSFSGTYSYEQYFGPGTRLTVT.

This rearrangement joins TRBV28 to TRBJ2-7; D is perhaps TRBD2 (5 bases). The CDR3 covers 12 residues. V lost 6 bases and J lost 7, with 13 bases in between. The V gene's germline CDR1 is MDHEN and CDR2 SYDVKM. The CDR3 DNA reads TGTGCCAGCAGCCCTGGGAGCCCAGAGCAGTACTTC. Encoded protein: CASSPGSPEQYF.

This clone was detected only a few times. The CDR3 DNA is TGTGCCAGCAGGGGACCCCCGGCCATGAACACTGAAGCTTTCTTT. Translation: CASRGPPAMNTEAFF. V and J are TRBV28 and TRBJ1-1, with TRBD1 as a possible D gene (5 bases). The germline V and J ends were trimmed by 6 bases and 0 bases, with 14 bases remaining between them. The germline V gene encodes CDR1 MDHEN and CDR2 SYDVKM. CDR3 size: 15 residues.

This chain connects TRBV7-9 to TRBJ1-1; 10 bases are a match to TRBD1. Looked up from germline, CDR1 is SEHNR and CDR2 is FQNEAQ (reference sequence). The CDR3 totals 15 residues. Losses at the gene ends were 5 bases for V and 7 bases for J; bases not matched to a gene: 10. This CDR3 is CASSPPGTGVNEAFF. CDR3 DNA sequence: TGTGCCAGCAGCCCACCCGGGACAGGGGTAAATGAAGCTTTCTTT. Looking up the rest from reference TRBV7-9 and TRBJ1-1 gives the full variable domain: DTGVSQNPRHKITKRGQNVTFRCDPISEHNRLYWYRQTLGQGPEFLTYFQNEAQLEKSRLLSDRFSAERPKGSFSTLEIQRTEQGDSAMYLCASSPPGTGVNEAFFGQGTRLTVV.

The rearrangement uses TRBV7-7 and TRBJ2-6, with TRBD2 matching 7 bases. Germline V lookup: CDR1 SSHAT, CDR2 FNYEAQ (reference sequence). The CDR3 has 16 residues. V gave up 5 bases and J gave up 2 bases; unmatched junction bases: 6. The CDR3 sequence is CASSPWGGAGANVLTF. CDR3 bases: TGTGCCAGCAGCCCCTGGGGAGGGGCTGGGGCCAACGTCCTGACTTTC.

The rearrangement uses TRBV5-1 and TRBJ2-1; 9 nucleotides align to TRBD2. Trimming removed 4 bases from V and 7 bases from J; junction bases left unmatched: 12. The germline gives CDR1 SGHRS, CDR2 YFSETQ. The CDR3 totals 16 residues. The CDR3: CASSTAAGGPVNEQFF. DNA of the CDR3: TGCGCCAGCAGCACCGCTGCGGGAGGGCCGGTAAATGAGCAGTTCTTC. Filled out from reference TRBV5-1 and TRBJ2-1, the complete variable domain reads KAGVTQTPRYLIKTRGQQVTLSCSPISGHRSVSWYQQTPGQGLQFLFEYFSETQRNKGNFPGRFSGRQFSNSRSEMNVSTLELGDSALYLCASSTAAGGPVNEQFFGPGTRLTVL.

The CDR3 DNA reads as TGCAGCGTTGGTCAGAGCAATCAGCCCCAGCATTTT. This gives the protein CSVGQSNQPQHF. This sequence joins TRBV29-1 and TRBJ1-5; no firm D call. The germline gives CDR1 SQVTM, CDR2 ANQGSEA. CDR3 length: 12 residues. Between the trimmed V and J ends, which lost 4 bases and 1 base, there was a span of 5 bases.

The chain couples TRBV19 to TRBJ2-7; 7 nucleotides match TRBD2. The CDR3 totals 15 residues. Germline-derived CDR1 and CDR2 are LNHDA and SQIVND (reference sequence). The V segment lost 3 bases and the J segment 7 bases; nucleotides outside the gene matches: 12. The CDR3 protein is CASSISPSGAGEQYF. For the CDR3, the DNA is TGTGCCAGTAGTATTAGCCCTAGCGGAGCGGGGGAGCAGTACTTC.

The J gene is TRBJ1-5, the V gene TRBV2; the D gene is possibly TRBD1 (6 bases). CDR3 length: 15 amino acids. V lost 4 bases to trimming and J lost 0 bases, with 10 bases between them. The germline V gene has CDR1 SNHLY and CDR2 FYNNEI. The CDR3 loop reads CASSAGQTSNQPQHF. CDR3 sequence (DNA): TGTGCCAGCAGTGCTGGACAGACTAGCAATCAGCCCCAGCATTTT. The entire variable domain, with the rest obtained from reference TRBV2 and TRBJ1-5, is as follows: EPEVTQTPSHQVTQMGQEVILRCVPISNHLYFYWYRQILGQKVEFLVSFYNNEISEKSEIFDDQFSVERPDGSNFTLKIRSTKLEDSAMYFCASSAGQTSNQPQHFGDGTRLSIL.

This clone was found many times. The rearrangement uses TRBV29-1 and TRBJ2-3; the D call may be TRBD1 or TRBD2 (6 bases each). The CDR3 contains 16 residues. Germline CDR1 is SQVTM and CDR2 is ANQGSEA. Trimming pared 6 bases from V and 4 bases from J, leaving 23 bases between. CDR3: CSVPPRGRGGADTQYF. The CDR3 nucleotides read TGCAGCGTGCCCCCCCGAGGCAGGGGAGGTGCAGATACGCAGTATTTT.

This clone was recorded only once. This may come from a read error, since a much larger clone is one base off. The chain links TRBV27 to TRBJ1-4; possibly TRBD1 for D (5 bases). Trimming stripped 2 bases from V and 0 bases from J, with 7 bases between. The CDR3 is 15 residues long. Germline assignment: CDR1 MNHEY and CDR2 SMNVEV (reference sequence). CDR3 amino acids: CASSLPGATNEKLFF. The CDR3 DNA sequence: TGTGCCAGCAGTTTACCGGGGGCAACTAATGAAAAACTGTTTTTT. The whole variable domain, filled in from reference TRBV27 and TRBJ1-4, reads EAQVTQNPRYLITVTGKKLTVTCSQNMNHEYMSWYRQDPGLGLRQIYYSMNVEVTDKGDVPEGYKVSRKEKRNFPLILESPSPNQTSLYFCASSLPGATNEKLFFGSGTQLSVL.

This chain connects TRBV5-1 to TRBJ1-3; possible D gene TRBD1, 5 bases. This CDR3 is 17 amino acids long. Germline assignment: CDR1 SGHRS and CDR2 YFSETQ. The ends were cut back, 3 bases at V and 0 bases at J, with 16 bases in the middle. For the CDR3, the DNA is TGCGCCAGCAGCTGGGATGGGGACTCGTTCTCTGGAAACACCATATATTTT. Its protein is CASSWDGDSFSGNTIYF.

V and J are TRBV7-9 and TRBJ2-7, with D possibly being TRBD2 (5 bases). V was clipped by 7 bases and J by 4 bases, with 11 bases between them. Germline CDR1 SEHNR, CDR2 FQNEAQ (reference sequence). The CDR3 sequence is 12 residues long. The CDR3 sequence is CASTAGEYEQYF. The CDR3 coding sequence is TGTGCCAGCACGGCCGGGGAGTACGAGCAGTACTTC.

The gene calls are TRBV9 and TRBJ1-5; TRBD1 might be the D (5 bases). V lost 0 bases, J lost 0 bases, and 10 bases lay in between. The germline CDR1 and CDR2 sequences are SGDLS and YYNGEE. The CDR3 totals 16 residues. CDR3 protein: CASSVGDGASNQPQHF. Here the CDR3 DNA reads TGTGCCAGCAGCGTAGGGGACGGAGCTAGCAATCAGCCCCAGCATTTT.

The chain combines TRBV5-4 with TRBJ2-5; TRBD1 aligns across 7 bases. The CDR3 extends over 14 amino acids. Germline CDR1 reads SGHNT; CDR2 reads YYREEE (reference sequence). V shed 3 bases and J 5 bases; nucleotides not matched to a gene: 7. This CDR3 is CASSSTGPRETQYF. In nucleotides, the CDR3 is TGTGCCAGCAGCTCGACAGGGCCGAGGGAGACCCAGTACTTC.